Presented here are 18 T cell receptor beta chains from one specimen sequenced in a study of preoperative IRX-2 immunotherapy in early breast cancer. Treatment here: preoperative locoregional IRX-2 cytokine immunotherapy. The protocol was immunoSEQ multiplex PCR, while the TCRdb copy is restricted to in-frame clones and leaves out a portion. The data show 55,000 to 70,000 clones, with approximately 94% seen just once and around 1.7% held by the top ten. The specimen was collected from a patient treated with IRX-2 immunotherapy. Receptor source: a human donor with breast cancer.

This chain uses TRBV29-1 with TRBJ2-5, with D possibly called TRBD1 or TRBD2 (5 bases each). The J call could be wrong; TRBJ2-7 is a better fit for the DNA end. This CDR3 is 15 amino acids long. Germline lookup yields CDR1 SQVTM and CDR2 ANQGSEA. CDR3 region: CSVLGFLRAPYEQYF. CDR3 sequence (DNA): TGCAGCGTACTAGGCTTTCTCAGGGCTCCCTACGAGCAGTACTTC.

The chain links TRBV23-1 to TRBJ2-3; 8 positions agree with TRBD1. Being an ORF, TRBV23-1 has a function that is uncertain. This CDR3 has 13 residues. V shed 8 bases, J shed 4 bases, and the junction held 5 bases outside the gene matches. CDR3 sequence (DNA): TGCGCCAGCCACGGACAGGGCCCAGATACGCAGTATTTT. Amino acid sequence: CASHGQGPDTQYF.

The rearrangement links TRBV2 to TRBJ2-3; D may be TRBD2 (6 bases). CDR1 and CDR2 from the germline V gene are SNHLY and FYNNEI. V lost 4 bases, J lost 0 bases, and 14 bases lay in between. This CDR3 contains 16 residues. The CDR3 DNA reads TGTGCCAGCAGTGGGATTTGGGAGGAAAGCACAGATACGCAGTATTTT. Translating it yields CASSGIWEESTDTQYF.

J is TRBJ2-5 and V is TRBV30; D is unresolved. CDR1 and CDR2 from the germline V gene are GTSNPN and SVGIG (reference sequence). CDR3 length: 15 residues. Trimming stripped 4 bases from V and 5 bases from J, with 20 bases between. CDR3 in amino acids: CAWNPLGVPMETQYF. As DNA, the CDR3 is TGTGCCTGGAACCCGCTAGGAGTTCCCATGGAGACCCAGTACTTC.

V is TRBV19 and J is TRBJ1-5; D gene uncertain. The CDR3 has 15 amino acids. Per the germline V gene, CDR1 is LNHDA and CDR2 is SQIVND (reference sequence). Trimming cost V 5 bases and J 6 bases, with 17 bases left between them. As DNA, the CDR3 is TGTGCCAGTAGTGACTCGAGGGAGGGAGGTCAGCCCCAGCATTTT. Translating gives CASSDSREGGQPQHF.

The chain uses TRBV9 and TRBJ2-5, with D unclear. Germline CDR1 SGDLS, CDR2 YYNGEE. There are 11 residues in the CDR3. Trimming took off 2 bases at V and 1 base at J, with 0 bases between the two ends. The CDR3 loop is CASSVQETQYF. CDR3 DNA: TGTGCCAGCAGCGTCCAAGAGACCCAGTACTTC.

A single count supports this clone. The gene calls are TRBV23-1 and TRBJ2-5; TRBD1 might be the D (6 bases). TRBV23-1 is flagged as an ORF with uncertain function. V dropped 9 bases and J dropped 4 bases, with 15 bases sitting between them. There are 13 residues in the CDR3. The CDR3 reads CARRNPRGETQYF. DNA of the CDR3: TGCGCCAGGCGGAACCCCAGGGGAGAGACCCAGTACTTC.

The chain recombines TRBV4-3 with TRBJ1-6; 8 bases match TRBD1. Germline loops: CDR1 LGHNA, CDR2 YSLEER. The CDR3 has 17 residues. J gave up 7 bases and V 5 bases, and 13 bases lay outside the gene matches. For the CDR3, the DNA is TGCGCCAGCAGCTTATACTGGCAGACAGGGGAGAATTCACCCCTCCACTTT. Protein: CASSLYWQTGENSPLHF.

The rearrangement joins TRBV4-1 to TRBJ1-4; 9 nucleotides line up with TRBD1. Germline assignment: CDR1 MGHRA and CDR2 YSYEKL. The CDR3 has 13 amino acids. After removal of 4 bases from V and 6 bases from J, the junction contained 0 bases not matched to a gene. In DNA form, the CDR3 reads TGCGCCAGCAGCCGGGACAGGGATGAAAAACTGTTTTTT. Translation: CASSRDRDEKLFF.

This clone was counted between two and nine times. One end of the junction does not line up with germline, which may come from a read error. The chain carries TRBV5-4 and TRBJ2-4, with D tentatively TRBD2 (8 bases). This CDR3 is built from 12 residues. Looked up from germline, CDR1 is SGHNT and CDR2 is YYREEE (reference sequence). The CDR3 DNA is TGTGCCAGCAGCTACTCGGGAGGGGGCGATTTGTTC. This encodes CASSYSGGGDLF.

The rearrangement uses TRBV7-4 and TRBJ2-1, with a possible D match to TRBD1 (6 bases). Trimming stripped 4 bases from V and 0 bases from J, with 13 bases between. CDR1 is SGHVT and CDR2 is SQSDAQ in the germline V gene. The CDR3 is made up of 16 amino acids. The CDR3 spells CASSSEGQISYNEQFF. The CDR3 DNA sequence: TGTGCCAGCAGCTCCGAAGGACAGATCTCCTACAATGAGCAGTTCTTC.

The rearrangement uses TRBV9 and TRBJ1-5; D is unclear. Deletions cut 0 bases from V and 1 base from J, with 8 bases between. This CDR3 spans 15 amino acids. Germline values: CDR1 SGDLS, CDR2 YYNGEE. CDR3 sequence (DNA): TGTGCCAGCAGCGTAGATATCGGAAGCAATCAGCCCCAGCATTTT. Its protein product is CASSVDIGSNQPQHF.

The chain uses TRBV7-7 and TRBJ2-2, with a possible D match to TRBD1 (6 bases). In germline, CDR1 is SSHAT, CDR2 FNYEAQ (reference sequence). The CDR3 is 15 residues long. Trimming cost V 2 bases and J 0 bases, with 7 bases left between them. CDR3 nucleotides: TGTGCCAGCAGCTTAAGGACAGCGAACACCGGGGAGCTGTTTTTT. Protein sequence: CASSLRTANTGELFF.

The CDR3 loop reads CASSSQPASSGANVLTF. Here the CDR3 DNA reads TGTGCCAGCAGTTCCCAGCCCGCCTCATCTGGGGCCAACGTCCTGACTTTC. V usage is TRBV27 and J usage is TRBJ2-6; D is uncertain. The CDR3 is 17 residues long. The germline V and J ends were trimmed by 4 bases and 1 base, with 14 bases remaining between them. Germline V gene data show CDR1 as MNHEY and CDR2 as SMNVEV (reference sequence).

The count of this clone is one. The V gene is TRBV7-3, the J gene TRBJ2-3; 8 bases map to TRBD1. The CDR3 runs to 16 residues. With V trimmed by 3 bases and J by 3 bases, 8 bases remained unmatched. The germline CDR1 and CDR2 sequences are SGHTA and FQGTGA. The CDR3 region has the DNA TGTGCCAGCAGCTTCAGACAGGGGATCGGGACAGATACGCAGTATTTT. This encodes CASSFRQGIGTDTQYF.

The chain carries TRBV5-4 and TRBJ2-1; D is perhaps TRBD2 (6 bases). Germline assignment: CDR1 SGHNT and CDR2 YYREEE (reference sequence). Trimming took off 4 bases at V and 4 bases at J, with 15 bases between the two ends. The CDR3 sequence is 15 residues long. CDR3 sequence: CASSVGGSGYNEQFF. The DNA for the CDR3 is TGTGCCAGCAGCGTGGGAGGTAGCGGATACAATGAGCAGTTCTTC. Full variable domain (outside the CDR3, taken from reference TRBV5-4 and TRBJ2-1): ETGVTQSPTHLIKTRGQQVTLRCSSQSGHNTVSWYQQALGQGPQFIFQYYREEENGRGNFPPRFSGLQFPNYSSELNVNALELDDSALYLCASSVGGSGYNEQFFGPGTRLTVL.

The genes are TRBV29-1 and TRBJ2-7, with D possibly called TRBD1 or TRBD2 (6 bases each). Trimming took off 3 bases at V and 5 bases at J, with 17 bases between the two ends. The CDR3 is 14 amino acids. Germline CDR1 SQVTM, CDR2 ANQGSEA. CDR3 residues: CSVEGGRGVDEQYF. The CDR3 nucleotides read TGCAGCGTTGAGGGAGGCAGGGGAGTCGACGAGCAGTACTTC.

The chain employs TRBV6-5 and TRBJ1-2; the D is unclear. CDR1 is MNHEY, CDR2 SVGAGI, per germline. The V end was cut by 6 bases, the J end by 9 bases, with 14 bases between. CDR3 length: 12 amino acids. The chain's CDR3 is CASSRNRVRYTF. Written as DNA, the CDR3 is TGTGCCAGCAGCCGAAACCGGGTGCGCTACACCTTC.